Listed here are 20 T cell receptor beta chains from one sample, sequenced in a study of blood T cell repertoires in COVID-19. Profiling relied on immunoSEQ multiplex PCR, and the TCRdb table lists in-frame clones only, not all of them. The profile shows about 260,000 clones, about 82% of them singletons. Sequencing used PBMCs or T cells enriched from blood (not recorded which). All receptors come from a woman in her 50s who had recovered from COVID-19.

This sequence joins TRBV3-1 (or the pseudogene TRBV3-2) and TRBJ1-3, with a possible D match to TRBD1 (5 bases). Trimming took 3 bases from V and 4 from J, leaving 10 bases between them. Germline CDR1 reads LGHDT; CDR2 reads YNNKEL (reference sequence). The CDR3 contains 14 residues. CDR3 in amino acids: CASSHVTAGNTIYF. For the CDR3, the DNA is TGTGCCAGCAGCCATGTGACAGCGGGAAACACCATATATTTT.

V is TRBV28 and J is TRBJ1-2, with 12 bases identical to TRBD1. Trimming cost V 5 bases and J 5 bases; bases outside gene matches: 9. Germline V lookup: CDR1 MDHEN, CDR2 SYDVKM. The CDR3 has 16 amino acids. CDR3 region: CASSLPPGQGAYGYTF. For the CDR3, the DNA is TGTGCCAGCAGTCTCCCTCCGGGACAGGGGGCTTATGGCTACACCTTC.

The J gene is TRBJ1-1, the V gene TRBV13; tentatively, D is TRBD1 (5 bases). In germline, CDR1 is PRHDT, CDR2 FYEKMQ (reference sequence). This CDR3 comprises 13 residues. Deletions cut 6 bases from V and 6 bases from J, with 14 bases between. The CDR3 loop reads CASRGGAAAEAFF. CDR3 bases: TGTGCCAGCAGAGGTGGGGCAGCCGCTGAAGCTTTCTTT.

This rearrangement joins TRBV4-1 to TRBJ1-5; 8 nucleotides agree with TRBD1. Germline assignment: CDR1 MGHRA and CDR2 YSYEKL. The ends lost 0 bases at V and 7 bases at J; junction bases unmatched: 8. The CDR3 spans 16 residues. The CDR3 nucleotides read TGCGCCAGCAGCCAAGAATGGACAGGGTCCGGCCAGCCCCAGCATTTT. Encoded protein: CASSQEWTGSGQPQHF.

V usage is TRBV4-1 and J usage is TRBJ1-5, with unresolved D. CDR1 and CDR2 from the germline V gene are MGHRA and YSYEKL. The CDR3 is made up of 16 amino acids. Trimming removed 0 bases from V and 0 bases from J, with 9 bases in between. DNA for the CDR3: TGCGCCAGCAGCCAAGATACGCGATATAGCAATCAGCCCCAGCATTTT. It encodes CASSQDTRYSNQPQHF.

V is TRBV18 and J is TRBJ2-7; D possibly corresponds to TRBD2 (5 bases). Trimming took 3 bases from V and 11 from J, leaving 17 bases between them. The CDR3 sequence is 13 residues long. Germline V lookup: CDR1 KGHSH, CDR2 LQKENI. Here the CDR3 reads CASSPQSGNGEYF. The CDR3 nucleotides read TGTGCCAGCTCACCTCAATCCGGGAACGGGGAGTACTTC.

The rearrangement uses TRBV28 and TRBJ2-7, with a possible D match to TRBD1 (6 bases). V gave up 5 bases and J gave up 3 bases, with 17 bases separating them. Germline loops: CDR1 MDHEN, CDR2 SYDVKM. The CDR3 spans 15 residues. The CDR3 DNA sequence: TGTGCCAGCAGTCGCCCCGGGACAAGGATCTACGAGCAGTACTTC. Protein: CASSRPGTRIYEQYF.

The chain's CDR3 is CASSLARLGELFF. CDR3 coding DNA: TGTGCCAGCAGCTTGGCCCGCCTAGGGGAGCTGTTTTTT. V gene TRBV5-5 combines with J gene TRBJ2-2; no definite D call. This CDR3 is 13 amino acids long. Germline CDR1 reads SGHKS; CDR2 reads YYEKEE (reference sequence). Deletions cut 0 bases from V and 8 bases from J, with 8 bases between.

The chain recombines TRBV6-5 with TRBJ2-1, with TRBD2 identical over 10 bases. The J segment lost 7 bases and the V segment lost 7 bases, leaving 10 bases of the junction unmatched. CDR3 length: 15 amino acids. CDR1 is MNHEY and CDR2 is SVGAGI in the germline V gene. The CDR3 protein is CASTKLAGGPNEQFF. In DNA form, the CDR3 reads TGTGCCAGCACCAAATTAGCGGGAGGTCCGAATGAGCAGTTCTTC.

This clone was observed a handful of times. The chain uses TRBV9 and TRBJ2-1, with D perhaps TRBD2 (7 bases). The germline gives CDR1 SGDLS, CDR2 YYNGEE. V lost 0 bases and J 6 bases, leaving 19 bases between the germline ends. This CDR3 is 17 amino acids long. The CDR3 DNA reads TGTGCCAGCAGCGTAGGCCCACTGCGCGGGGGCCTCAATGAGCAGTTCTTC. The encoded protein is CASSVGPLRGGLNEQFF. Combining the CDR3 with reference TRBV9 and TRBJ2-1 gives the whole variable domain DSGVTQTPKHLITATGQRVTLRCSPRSGDLSVYWYQQSLDQGLQFLIQYYNGEERAKGNILERFSAQQFPDLHSELNLSSLELGDSALYFCASSVGPLRGGLNEQFFGPGTRLTVL.

Here the CDR3 DNA reads TGTGCCAGTAGTATCCAGGGATCTTACTATGGCTACACCTTC. This sequence encodes CASSIQGSYYGYTF. This chain links TRBV19 with TRBJ1-2; a weak D match, TRBD1 (5 bases). This CDR3 region has 14 residues. V shed 3 bases and J shed 3 bases, with 11 bases lying between them. Germline V CDR1 and CDR2: LNHDA, SQIVND (reference sequence).

The genes are TRBV6-5 and TRBJ1-5; a possible D gene is TRBD1 (5 bases). V lost 8 bases and J 1 base, leaving 15 bases between the germline ends. The CDR3 is 15 amino acids. Germline-derived CDR1 and CDR2 are MNHEY and SVGAGI. CDR3 loop: CASRLTPGSNQPQHF. The CDR3 nucleotides are TGTGCCAGCCGCCTAACGCCAGGGAGCAATCAGCCCCAGCATTTT.

The V call is TRBV21-1, the J call TRBJ1-4; TRBD1, as called in the table, went unchecked against the DNA. TRBV21-1 is a listed pseudogene. CDR3 size: 17 residues. For the CDR3, the DNA is TGTGCCAGCAGCAAAGACGGAGAGGGCAGGGGTGGAGAAAAACTGTTTTTT. Encoded protein: CASSKDGEGRGGEKLFF.

This clone appeared once. The rearrangement joins TRBV28 to TRBJ2-7; 9 bases line up with TRBD2. J lost 2 bases, V lost 5 bases, and 7 bases had no gene match. The CDR3 loop spans 15 amino acids. From germline, CDR1 is MDHEN and CDR2 SYDVKM. The DNA for the CDR3 is TGTGCCAGCAGTCCCGGCGGGGGGGAACCCTACGAGCAGTACTTC. It is translated as CASSPGGGEPYEQYF.

The gene calls are TRBV11-3 and TRBJ1-4; D is uncertain. Germline CDR1 SGHNT, CDR2 YENEEA. This CDR3 spans 16 amino acids. Trimming removed 1 base at V and 8 bases at J, with 17 bases between. The CDR3 region has the DNA TGTGCCAGCAGCTTAGCCGTAGGCATGCCGGGGGAAAAACTGTTTTTT. It codes for CASSLAVGMPGEKLFF. The whole variable domain, remainder taken from reference TRBV11-3 and TRBJ1-4, is EAGVVQSPRYKIIEKKQPVAFWCNPISGHNTLYWYLQNLGQGPELLIRYENEEAVDDSQLPKDRFSAERLKGVDSTLKIQPAELGDSAVYLCASSLAVGMPGEKLFFGSGTQLSVL.

The chain joins TRBV15 to TRBJ1-1, with 8 positions matching TRBD1. Germline CDR1 is LNHNV and CDR2 is YYDKDF (reference sequence). The length of the CDR3 is 15 residues. J lost 1 base, V lost 1 base, and 2 bases had no gene match. The DNA for the CDR3 is TGTGCCACCAGCAGAGCCGACAGGGGGAACACTGAAGCTTTCTTT. It is translated as CATSRADRGNTEAFF.

The CDR3 DNA reads as TGTGCCAGCAGCGTTTTAGCGGGGGGGCATAGCACAGATACGCAGTATTTT. Amino acids: CASSVLAGGHSTDTQYF. The rearrangement uses TRBV9 and TRBJ2-3; TRBD2 aligns across 11 bases. The CDR3 is 17 amino acids. V lost 2 bases, J lost 0 bases, and 5 bases stayed unmatched. The germline gives CDR1 SGDLS, CDR2 YYNGEE.

This clone was detected only a few times. The chain joins TRBV7-2 to TRBJ2-3; D may be TRBD2 (6 bases). The germline gives CDR1 SGHTA, CDR2 FQGNSA. Trimming removed 1 base at V and 4 bases at J, with 12 bases between. The CDR3 runs to 15 residues. CDR3 region: CASSLVLIAADTQYF. In DNA, the CDR3 is TGTGCCAGCAGCTTAGTCTTGATAGCGGCAGATACGCAGTATTTT.

The chain links TRBV7-9 to TRBJ1-1; the D gene is possibly TRBD1 (6 bases). This CDR3 comprises 17 residues. Trimming stripped 2 bases from V and 6 bases from J, with 22 bases between. Germline values: CDR1 SEHNR, CDR2 FQNEAQ (reference sequence). This CDR3 reads CASSLTQPGTHPAEAFF. Here the CDR3 DNA reads TGTGCCAGCAGCTTAACCCAGCCTGGGACACACCCCGCTGAAGCTTTCTTT.

The chain has TRBV7-3 and TRBJ2-1; 8 bases fit TRBD1. Looked up from germline, CDR1 is SGHTA and CDR2 is FQGTGA. The CDR3 runs 20 residues. The ends lost 5 bases at V and 7 bases at J; junction bases unmatched: 25. CDR3 amino acids: CASSPRGGQGGDLRGNEQFF. CDR3 in DNA: TGTGCCAGCAGCCCCCGAGGAGGACAGGGTGGAGACCTACGTGGGAATGAGCAGTTCTTC.